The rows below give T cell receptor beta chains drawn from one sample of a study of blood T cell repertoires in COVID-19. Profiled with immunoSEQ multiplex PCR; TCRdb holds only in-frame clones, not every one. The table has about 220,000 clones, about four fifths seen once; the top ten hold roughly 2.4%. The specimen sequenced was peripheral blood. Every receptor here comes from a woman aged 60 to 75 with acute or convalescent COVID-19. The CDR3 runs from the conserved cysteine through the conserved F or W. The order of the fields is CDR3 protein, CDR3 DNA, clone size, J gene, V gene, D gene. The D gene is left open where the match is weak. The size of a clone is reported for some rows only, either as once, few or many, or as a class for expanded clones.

CDR3: CASRVETVRGGEQFF
DNA: TGTGCCAGCAGGGTGGAGACAGTGCGAGGGGGTGAGCAGTTCTTC
size: -
J: TRBJ2-1
V: TRBV6-5
D: -

CDR3: CASSGFGGRYMNTEAFF
DNA: TGTGCCAGCAGCGGGTTTGGGGGCAGATACATGAACACTGAAGCTTTCTTT
size: -
J: TRBJ1-1
V: TRBV5-8
D: -

CDR3: CASSEALLGQGAGNTEAFF
DNA: TGTGCCAGCAGTGAAGCTCTTCTGGGACAGGGGGCTGGGAACACTGAAGCTTTCTTT
size: -
J: TRBJ1-1
V: TRBV6-1
D: TRBD1

CDR3: CAWSPTGILTNNQPQHF
DNA: TGTGCCTGGAGCCCGACAGGGATTCTTACGAACAATCAGCCCCAGCATTTT
size: -
J: TRBJ1-5
V: TRBV30
D: TRBD1

CDR3: CASSLPTLYGYTF
DNA: TGTGCCAGCAGCTTACCGACTCTATATGGCTACACCTTC
size: -
J: TRBJ1-2
V: TRBV7-2
D: -

CDR3: CASSLGGHQSSYEQYF
DNA: TGCGCCAGCAGCTTAGGGGGACACCAAAGCTCCTACGAGCAGTACTTC
size: -
J: TRBJ2-7
V: TRBV5-1
D: -

CDR3: CASSPSSAGAPGETQYF
DNA: TGTGCCAGCTCACCAAGCTCAGCGGGGGCTCCTGGTGAGACCCAGTACTTC
size: -
J: TRBJ2-5
V: TRBV18
D: TRBD2

CDR3: CASSLAPTGKAYEQYF
DNA: TGTGCCAGCAGCCTCGCGCCGACAGGGAAGGCCTACGAGCAGTACTTC
size: -
J: TRBJ2-7
V: TRBV7-9
D: TRBD1

CDR3: CASSQPTGRGNYGYTF
DNA: TGTGCCAGCAGCCAACCAACAGGGAGGGGTAACTATGGCTACACCTTC
size: -
J: TRBJ1-2
V: TRBV3-1/TRBV3-2
D: -

CDR3: CASSLVPGQGGGGYTF
DNA: TGTGCCAGCAGCTTAGTTCCGGGACAGGGGGGAGGCGGCTACACCTTC
size: -
J: TRBJ1-2
V: TRBV7-2
D: TRBD1

CDR3: CASSVSLERGVHEQFF
DNA: TGTGCCAGCAGCGTCTCCCTTGAGCGGGGGGTTCATGAGCAGTTCTTC
size: -
J: TRBJ2-1
V: TRBV9
D: TRBD2

CDR3: CSASRTGQETQYF
DNA: TGCAGTGCGAGTAGGACAGGGCAAGAGACCCAGTACTTC
size: -
J: TRBJ2-5
V: TRBV20-1
D: TRBD1

CDR3: CASSFPSGGRRETQYF
DNA: TGTGCCAGCAGTTTTCCCAGCGGGGGGAGGCGAGAGACCCAGTACTTC
size: -
J: TRBJ2-5
V: TRBV6-2/TRBV6-3
D: TRBD2

CDR3: CASNKDREGGLFF
DNA: TGTGCCAGCAACAAAGACCGGGAAGGAGGACTGTTTTTT
size: -
J: TRBJ1-4
V: TRBV5-4
D: -

CDR3: CASSGRLGAGVSSYEQYF
DNA: TGTGCCAGCAGTGGCCGACTGGGGGCGGGGGTCAGCTCCTACGAGCAGTACTTC
size: -
J: TRBJ2-7
V: TRBV6-1
D: -

CDR3: CASKKTGTDTQYF
DNA: TGTGCCAGCAAAAAGACAGGCACAGATACGCAGTATTTT
size: once
J: TRBJ2-3
V: TRBV28
D: -

CDR3: CASSQVTRVPSYEQYF
DNA: TGTGCCAGCAGCCAAGTAACCAGGGTTCCATCCTACGAGCAGTACTTC
size: -
J: TRBJ2-7
V: TRBV7-9
D: -

CDR3: CASSPGQSNYGYTF
DNA: TGTGCCAGCAGCCCGGGACAGAGTAACTATGGCTACACCTTC
size: few
J: TRBJ1-2
V: TRBV2
D: TRBD1

CDR3: CASSQLLYSIEAFF
DNA: TGTGCCAGCAGCCAGTTACTCTACTCAATCGAGGCTTTCTTT
size: -
J: TRBJ1-1
V: TRBV4-2
D: -

CDR3: CASSYGSGGGTEAFF
DNA: TGTGCCAGCAGTTACGGGAGCGGGGGTGGCACTGAAGCTTTCTTT
size: -
J: TRBJ1-1
V: TRBV6-6
D: -

CDR3: CSAGGGREKLFF
DNA: TGCAGCGCCGGTGGTGGGAGGGAAAAACTGTTTTTT
size: -
J: TRBJ1-4
V: TRBV29-1
D: -

CDR3: CASTPGGGYGYTF
DNA: TGTGCCAGCACCCCGGGGGGGGGCTATGGCTACACCTTC
size: -
J: TRBJ1-2
V: TRBV7-8
D: -

CDR3: CASSTEETQYF
DNA: TGTGCCAGCAGCACAGAAGAGACCCAGTACTTC
size: once
J: TRBJ2-5
V: TRBV7-9
D: -

CDR3: CASTNITSGGIQETQYF
DNA: TGTGCCAGCACCAACATTACTAGCGGGGGTATCCAAGAGACCCAGTACTTC
size: -
J: TRBJ2-5
V: TRBV6-7
D: TRBD2

CDR3: CASSLVEGADYGYTF
DNA: TGTGCCAGCAGCTTGGTGGAGGGGGCGGACTATGGCTACACCTTC
size: -
J: TRBJ1-2
V: TRBV5-8
D: TRBD1

CDR3: CASSNRGSQPQHF
DNA: TGTGCCAGTAGTAACAGGGGATCTCAGCCCCAGCATTTT
size: -
J: TRBJ1-5
V: TRBV19
D: TRBD1

CDR3: CASSYSKGNSNEKLFF
DNA: TGTGCCAGCAGTTACTCCAAGGGGAATTCTAATGAAAAACTGTTTTTT
size: few
J: TRBJ1-4
V: TRBV6-5
D: -

CDR3: CATSNRARGNEQFF
DNA: TGTGCCACCAGCAACAGGGCCAGGGGCAATGAGCAGTTCTTC
size: -
J: TRBJ2-1
V: TRBV15
D: -

CDR3: CATSESTSGGPALFF
DNA: TGTGCCACCAGCGAATCCACTAGCGGGGGGCCCGCGCTGTTTTTT
size: -
J: TRBJ2-2
V: TRBV24-1
D: TRBD2

CDR3: CASSLDMYSNQPQHF
DNA: TGTGCCAGCAGCCTCGACATGTATAGCAATCAGCCCCAGCATTTT
size: -
J: TRBJ1-5
V: TRBV7-9
D: -

CDR3: CASSFWTSGGRNEQFF
DNA: TGTGCCAGCAGCTTCTGGACTAGCGGGGGGCGCAATGAGCAGTTCTTC
size: few
J: TRBJ2-1
V: TRBV11-2
D: TRBD2

CDR3: CASSPPTSGGRTYEQYF
DNA: TGTGCCAGCAGTCCTCCGACTAGCGGGGGTAGGACCTACGAGCAGTACTTC
size: -
J: TRBJ2-7
V: TRBV28
D: TRBD2

CDR3: CASSKVVRVSNTYEQYF
DNA: TGTGCCAGCAGCAAAGTGGTGCGCGTGTCTAATACTTACGAGCAGTACTTC
size: medium-sized
J: TRBJ2-7
V: TRBV21-1
D: -

CDR3: CASSLGSGRGFDQPQHF
DNA: TGCGCCAGCAGCTTGGGTTCGGGCAGGGGTTTTGATCAGCCCCAGCATTTT
size: few
J: TRBJ1-5
V: TRBV5-1
D: -

CDR3: CAWSAGTENSPLHF
DNA: TGTGCCTGGAGCGCCGGGACAGAGAATTCACCCCTCCACTTT
size: -
J: TRBJ1-6
V: TRBV30
D: TRBD1

CDR3: CASSQGQGGEKLFF
DNA: TGTGCCAGCAGCCAGGGACAGGGGGGAGAAAAACTGTTTTTT
size: once
J: TRBJ1-4
V: TRBV5-4
D: TRBD1

CDR3: CASSIQTGRTEAFF
DNA: TGTGCCAGTAGTATTCAGACAGGGAGGACTGAAGCTTTCTTT
size: -
J: TRBJ1-1
V: TRBV19
D: TRBD1